In this sample, the clone carrying this T cell receptor beta chain turned up a few times. Antigen unknown. The PCR employed 60 Vbeta primers together with 13 Jbeta primers. Original processing notes: Approximately 80 million unique TCR beta chains, roughly 11 million of them shared, were counted by a later analysis. Clones were sequenced by immunoSEQ multiplex PCR, and TCRdb holds only the in-frame ones, with some missing. V, J and clone size were drawn from that table, and D and trimming were deduced from the DNA. The repertoire has over 85,000 clones, about four fifths of them found once; the top ten carry more than 5%. The sample is drawn from a study of cytomegalovirus exposure and HLA in healthy donors. Findings of the study overall: Per a later analysis, under 20,000 TCR beta sequences showed association with HLA alleles at 0.05 false discovery rate. Later findings reportedly placed an Asian-associated ancestry cluster below the approximately 650-donor mean for N-insertions.

It was healthy bone marrow donors who served as donors. Material: PBMCs. This clonotype originated in a man in his forties in good health and CMV-seropositive.

Written as DNA, the CDR3 is TGCGCCAGCAGCTTGGGGCAGGGGGCATACAATGAGCAGTTCTTC. Translated, it gives CASSLGQGAYNEQFF. The genes are TRBV5-1 and TRBJ2-1; 8 bases are a match to TRBD1. The trim removed 0 bases at V and 4 bases at J, leaving 3 bases unmatched. The CDR3 extends over 15 amino acids. Germline CDR1 SGHRS, CDR2 YFSETQ.